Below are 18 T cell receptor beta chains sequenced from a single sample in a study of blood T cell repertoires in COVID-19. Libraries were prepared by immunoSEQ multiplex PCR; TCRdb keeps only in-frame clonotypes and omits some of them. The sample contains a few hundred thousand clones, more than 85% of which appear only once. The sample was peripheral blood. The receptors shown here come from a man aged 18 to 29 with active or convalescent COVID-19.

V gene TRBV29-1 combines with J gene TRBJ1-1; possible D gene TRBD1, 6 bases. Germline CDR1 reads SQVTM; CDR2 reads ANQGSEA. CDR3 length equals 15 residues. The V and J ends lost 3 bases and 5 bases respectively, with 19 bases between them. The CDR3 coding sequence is TGCAGCGTTGATCGGAGTAGGAGAGGGGGTACTGAAGCTTTCTTT. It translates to CSVDRSRRGGTEAFF.

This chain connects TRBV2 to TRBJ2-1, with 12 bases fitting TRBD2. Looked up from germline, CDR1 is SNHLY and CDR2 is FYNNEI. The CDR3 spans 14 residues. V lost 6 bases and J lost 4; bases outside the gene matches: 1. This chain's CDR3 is CASRGTSGYNEQFF. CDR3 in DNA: TGTGCCAGCAGGGGGACTAGCGGGTACAATGAGCAGTTCTTC.

DNA of the CDR3: TGTGCCAGCAGCTTGGATACAGGCAACACCGGGGAGCTGTTTTTT. Its translation is CASSLDTGNTGELFF. The chain uses TRBV5-5 and TRBJ2-2, with D possibly being TRBD1 (5 bases). The CDR3 has 15 amino acids. Trimming stripped 0 bases from V and 2 bases from J, with 8 bases between. The germline V gene has CDR1 SGHKS and CDR2 YYEKEE (reference sequence).

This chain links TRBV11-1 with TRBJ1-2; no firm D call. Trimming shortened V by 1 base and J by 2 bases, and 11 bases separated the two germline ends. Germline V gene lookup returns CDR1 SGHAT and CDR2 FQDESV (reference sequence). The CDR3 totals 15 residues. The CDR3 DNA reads TGTGCCAGCAGCTTAGGGGCGGACTTCAACTATGGCTACACCTTC. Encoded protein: CASSLGADFNYGYTF.

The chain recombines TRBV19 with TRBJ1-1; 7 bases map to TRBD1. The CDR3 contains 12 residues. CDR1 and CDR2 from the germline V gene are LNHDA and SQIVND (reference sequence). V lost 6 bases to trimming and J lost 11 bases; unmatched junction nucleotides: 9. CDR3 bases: TGTGCCAGTAGCAAATTCAGGGGGGACGCTTTCTTT. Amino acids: CASSKFRGDAFF.

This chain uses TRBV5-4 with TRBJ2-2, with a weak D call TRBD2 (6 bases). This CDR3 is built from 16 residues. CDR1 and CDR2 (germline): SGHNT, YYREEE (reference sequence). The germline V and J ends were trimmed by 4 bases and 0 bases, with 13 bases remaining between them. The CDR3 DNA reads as TGTGCCAGCAGCGCCGCGACTAGTCCGAACACCGGGGAGCTGTTTTTT. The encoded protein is CASSAATSPNTGELFF.

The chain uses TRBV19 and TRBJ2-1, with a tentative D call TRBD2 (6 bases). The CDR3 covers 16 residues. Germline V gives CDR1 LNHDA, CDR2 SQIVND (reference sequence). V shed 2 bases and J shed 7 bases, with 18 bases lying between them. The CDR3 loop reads CASSIRGGAPGNEQFF. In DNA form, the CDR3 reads TGTGCCAGTAGTATAAGGGGAGGCGCTCCGGGAAATGAGCAGTTCTTC.

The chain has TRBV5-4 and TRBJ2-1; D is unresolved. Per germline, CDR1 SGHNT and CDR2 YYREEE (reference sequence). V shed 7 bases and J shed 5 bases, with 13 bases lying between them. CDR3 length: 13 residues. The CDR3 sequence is CASAGTPHNEQFF. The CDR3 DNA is TGTGCCAGCGCAGGTACCCCCCACAATGAGCAGTTCTTC.

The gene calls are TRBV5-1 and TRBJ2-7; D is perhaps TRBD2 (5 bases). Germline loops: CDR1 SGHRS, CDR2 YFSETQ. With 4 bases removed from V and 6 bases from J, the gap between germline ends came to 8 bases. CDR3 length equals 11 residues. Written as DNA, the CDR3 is TGCGCCAGCAGCGCCCGGGGCGAGCAGTACTTC. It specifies CASSARGEQYF. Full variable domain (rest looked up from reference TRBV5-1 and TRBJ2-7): KAGVTQTPRYLIKTRGQQVTLSCSPISGHRSVSWYQQTPGQGLQFLFEYFSETQRNKGNFPGRFSGRQFSNSRSEMNVSTLELGDSALYLCASSARGEQYFGPGTRLTVT.

The CDR3 nucleotides are TGTGCCAGCAGCTACTCCGGGACAGCGACCGGGGAGCTGTTTTTT. Translation gives CASSYSGTATGELFF. The chain is built from TRBV7-9 and TRBJ2-2, with 7 bases fitting TRBD1. Germline CDR1 reads SEHNR; CDR2 reads FQNEAQ (reference sequence). This CDR3 has 15 residues. Trimming removed 4 bases from V and 5 bases from J; junction bases left unmatched: 7. Filled out from reference TRBV7-9 and TRBJ2-2, the complete variable domain reads DTGVSQNPRHKITKRGQNVTFRCDPISEHNRLYWYRQTLGQGPEFLTYFQNEAQLEKSRLLSDRFSAERPKGSFSTLEIQRTEQGDSAMYLCASSYSGTATGELFFGEGSRLTVL.

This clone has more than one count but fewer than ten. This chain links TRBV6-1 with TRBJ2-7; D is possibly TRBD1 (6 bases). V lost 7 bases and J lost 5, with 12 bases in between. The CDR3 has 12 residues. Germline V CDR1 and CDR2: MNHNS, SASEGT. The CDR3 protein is CASKATGHEQYF. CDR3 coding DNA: TGTGCCAGCAAAGCGACAGGACACGAGCAGTACTTC.

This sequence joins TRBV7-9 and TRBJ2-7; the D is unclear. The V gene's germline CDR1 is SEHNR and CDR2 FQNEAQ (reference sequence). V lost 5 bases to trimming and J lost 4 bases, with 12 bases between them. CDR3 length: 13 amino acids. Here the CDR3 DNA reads TGTGCCAGCAGCGACCGTGAGGATTACGAGCAGTACTTC. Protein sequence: CASSDREDYEQYF.

CDR3 bases: TGTGCCACCGCACAGGGACCGAATAATGAAAAACTGTTTTTT. This translates into CATAQGPNNEKLFF. The genes are TRBV6-5 and TRBJ1-4; possibly TRBD1 for D (6 bases). V was shortened by 10 bases and J by 4 bases, with 16 bases between the two germline ends. Germline V gene sequence: CDR1 MNHEY, CDR2 SVGAGI. This CDR3 is 14 amino acids long.

This chain's CDR3 is CASSLGASANYEQYF. The CDR3 nucleotides are TGTGCCAGCAGTCTAGGGGCTAGCGCCAACTACGAGCAGTACTTC. The rearrangement uses TRBV6-6 and TRBJ2-7; the D gene is possibly TRBD2 (6 bases). The V gene's germline CDR1 is MNHNY and CDR2 SVGAGI (reference sequence). V was cut by 5 bases and J by 3 bases, with 17 bases left in between. The length of the CDR3 is 15 residues.

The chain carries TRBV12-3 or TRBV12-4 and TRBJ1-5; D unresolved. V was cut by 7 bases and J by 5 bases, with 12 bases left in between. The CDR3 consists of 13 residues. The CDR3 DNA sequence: TGTGCCAGCACCCGGGAGGACCATCAGCCCCAGCATTTT. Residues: CASTREDHQPQHF.

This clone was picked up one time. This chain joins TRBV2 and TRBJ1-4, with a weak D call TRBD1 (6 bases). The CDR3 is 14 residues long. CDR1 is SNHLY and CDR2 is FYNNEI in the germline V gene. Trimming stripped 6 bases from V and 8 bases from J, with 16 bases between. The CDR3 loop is CASRLGGADEKLFF. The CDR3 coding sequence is TGTGCCAGCAGGCTGGGGGGGGCCGACGAAAAACTGTTTTTT.

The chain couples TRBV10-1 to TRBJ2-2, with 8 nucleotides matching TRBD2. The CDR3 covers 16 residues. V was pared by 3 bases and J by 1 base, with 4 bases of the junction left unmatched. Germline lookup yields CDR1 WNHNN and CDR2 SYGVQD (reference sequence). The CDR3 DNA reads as TGCGCCAGCAGTGACCATAGCGGGGAGAACACCGGGGAGCTGTTTTTT. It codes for CASSDHSGENTGELFF.

This CDR3 reads CASSPGLAGVPRTQYF. The CDR3 nucleotides read TGCGCCAGCAGCCCAGGACTAGCGGGGGTACCTCGTACGCAGTATTTT. The chain combines TRBV5-1 with TRBJ2-3; 13 bases are a match to TRBD2. V trimming: 4 bases; J trimming: 8 bases; junction bases outside the gene matches: 10. CDR1 is SGHRS, CDR2 YFSETQ, per germline. This CDR3 has 16 residues.